This TCR beta chain was captured in a study of siplizumab effects on memory and regulatory T cells (dated by TCRdb to the late 2010s). Describing the broader study: The study looked at the effect of siplizumab, an anti-CD2 antibody, on alloreactive T-cell subsets in allogeneic mixed lymphocyte reactions made from human PBMCs.

As regards this clone: Its binding antigen is unknown. Per-base quality was not reported, and no clone a single base away is much larger than it.

Overall study outcomes, separate from this receptor: A naive or memory phenotype could not be assigned to roughly 75-96% of proliferating CD4+ or CD8+ clones. Because sequences at frequencies below about 10^-5 were poorly captured, only a minor fraction of alloreactive clones could be mapped back to unstimulated subsets. Compared with memory T cells, unstimulated naive T cells appeared more diverse, and naive cells seemed to make a substantial contribution to the alloresponse. No functional confirmation was obtained for the suppressive function of proliferating Tregs from siplizumab cultures. In reactions with siplizumab, an average of about 69% of mappable alloreactive CD4+ clones were Treg-derived, compared with approximately 29% in control reactions. The cumulative frequency of alloreactive sequences that could be traced back to unstimulated CD4+ memory T cells was significantly reduced by siplizumab.

Reading the germline V gene gives CDR1 SNHLY and CDR2 FYNNEI. Measured from the cysteine to the phenylalanine, the CDR3 is 14 residues long. Only the CDR3 DNA stays, 42 bases, in frame from base 1. V and J are trimmed by 7 bases and 5 bases, and the gene matches miss 8 bases of the junction. TCRbeta CDR3 sequencing was performed on sorted unstimulated T cells and on proliferating T cells recovered from mixed lymphocyte reactions. Fresh whole blood from 9 to 11 HLA-typed healthy donors was used to isolate PBMCs. Unstimulated CD4+ non-regulatory T cells were FACS-sorted to map the origin of alloreactive clones. Library creation used the immunoSEQ multiplex PCR assay. The deep sequencing platform assayed 90,000 to 100,000 TCR templates per sample. Genomic DNA extracted from sorted T cells was the material used for TCRbeta CDR3 sequencing. Regarding the original processing steps: The R programming language was used for the clonal analysis of the TCRbeta CDR3 data. Alloreactive CD4+ and CD8+ clones were defined by comparing unstimulated samples with post-reaction CFSE-low samples. Regulatory or non-regulatory origin of alloreactive CD4+ clones was assigned by matching sequences to the sorted unstimulated Treg and non-Treg repertoires. Sourced from immuneACCESS, this table was stored by TCRdb with only in-frame sequences that have V and J called. A share of the clones is absent; for the studies checked, an unresolved V gene accounts for under half, and the remainder has no known explanation. V and J calls and clone size are given by that table; D and trimming were obtained from the DNA. The table for this sample lists under 150,000 clones; approximately 94% of them were counted only once. 1.5% to 2% of the sample is held by the ten biggest clonotypes.

This TCR was recovered from a human donor in good health. The chain was built from TRBV2 and TRBJ1-1; TRBD1 aligns with 9 central bases. Sequenced material: non-Treg CD4+ T cells sorted from blood. The sample's cell subset or site label is to be understood as: FACS-sorted unstimulated CD4+ non-regulatory T cells. The CDR3 protein is CASNVGQGGTEAFF. The nucleotide sequence is given as TGTGCCAGCAACGTGGGACAGGGAGGAACTGAAGCTTTCTTT. Extended through the reference TRBV2 and TRBJ1-1 proteins, this CDR3 yields the full variable domain: EPEVTQTPSHQVTQMGQEVILRCVPISNHLYFYWYRQILGQKVEFLVSFYNNEISEKSEIFDDQFSVERPDGSNFTLKIRSTKLEDSAMYFCASNVGQGGTEAFFGQGTRLTVV.